The 9 T cell receptor beta chains in this list originate from one sample, sequenced in a study of naive and memory T cell subsets. Two oligonucleotides, mixed equimolar, formed the beta constant-region primer covering TRBC1 and TRBC2. TCRdb independently ran MiXCR on the UMI-ligation and nested PCR reads; one entry per CDR3 protein. The sample includes 130,000 to 150,000 distinct CDR3 sequences, 17% of them seen just once. Sequencing was carried out using naive CD4+ T cells from blood. Receptors were obtained from a human donor in good health.

This chain links TRBV21-1 with TRBJ2-1; the D call TRBD1 from the table was never checked on the DNA. TRBV21-1 is noted as a pseudogene. The CDR3 extends over 20 amino acids. The CDR3 nucleotides read TGTGCCAGCAGCTCCAACATACGGGGGGATCCGCAAAGACCCTACAATGAGCAGTTCTTC. Residues: CASSSNIRGDPQRPYNEQFF.

The rearrangement uses TRBV28 and TRBJ1-4; D uncertain. The CDR3 loop spans 13 amino acids. V lost 3 bases, J lost 10 bases, and 12 bases lay in between. The germline V gene encodes CDR1 MDHEN and CDR2 SYDVKM. CDR3 residues: CASSFGNHGKLFF. CDR3 nucleotides: TGTGCCAGCAGTTTTGGGAACCATGGAAAACTGTTTTTT. Full variable domain (missing parts from reference TRBV28 and TRBJ1-4): DVKVTQSSRYLVKRTGEKVFLECVQDMDHENMFWYRQDPGLGLRLIYFSYDVKMKEKGDIPEGYSVSREKKERFSLILESASTNQTSMYLCASSFGNHGKLFFGSGTQLSVL.

This clonotype occurred a few times. The V gene is TRBV5-1, the J gene TRBJ2-1; TRBD1 is a possible D gene (6 bases). V was shortened by 4 bases and J by 8 bases, with 16 bases between the two germline ends. The germline gives CDR1 SGHRS, CDR2 YFSETQ. The CDR3 is 14 residues long. The CDR3 sequence is CASSRQDDGYEQFF. The CDR3 coding sequence is TGCGCCAGCAGCCGACAGGATGACGGCTATGAGCAGTTCTTC.

This chain connects TRBV6-2 or TRBV6-3 to TRBJ2-6; D is uncertain. The germline CDR1 and CDR2 sequences are MNHEY and SVGEGT. V lost 1 base and J 1 base, leaving 8 bases between the germline ends. The CDR3 consists of 16 residues. Written as DNA, the CDR3 is TGTGCCAGCAGTTACTATCGACAATCTGGGGCCAACGTCCTGACTTTC. Translation: CASSYYRQSGANVLTF.

The genes are TRBV5-6 and TRBJ2-1; 8 bases are shared with TRBD2. V shed 3 bases, J shed 6 bases, and the junction held 11 bases outside the gene matches. The germline CDR1 and CDR2 sequences are SGHDT and YYEEEE. The CDR3 extends over 16 amino acids. CDR3: CASSYTGLVVVNEQFF. The CDR3 nucleotides are TGTGCCAGCAGCTATACGGGACTAGTCGTCGTCAATGAGCAGTTCTTC.

The chain carries TRBV28 and TRBJ2-1; 14 nucleotides agree with TRBD2. The CDR3 spans 18 residues. V was clipped by 5 bases and J by 7 bases; unmatched bases: 13. Germline V CDR1 and CDR2: MDHEN, SYDVKM. CDR3 residues: CASSPRQGTSGSYNEQFF. DNA for the CDR3: TGTGCCAGCAGTCCGCGGCAAGGGACTAGCGGGAGTTATAATGAGCAGTTCTTC.

The rearrangement uses TRBV11-3 and TRBJ2-7; 10 nucleotides align to TRBD2. The V gene's germline CDR1 is SGHNT and CDR2 YENEEA. The CDR3 length is 17 residues. With V trimmed by 0 bases and J by 5 bases, 10 bases remained unmatched. The CDR3 loop reads CASSLDLMTSGSDEQYF. CDR3 nucleotide sequence: TGTGCCAGCAGCTTAGATCTAATGACTAGCGGGTCGGACGAGCAGTACTTC.

The rearrangement joins TRBV29-1 to TRBJ1-4; tentative D call: TRBD1 (6 bases). Per the germline V gene, CDR1 is SQVTM and CDR2 is ANQGSEA. The CDR3 totals 14 residues. V dropped 0 bases and J dropped 8 bases, with 13 bases sitting between them. In nucleotides, the CDR3 is TGCAGCGTTGAAGAGGCCGGGGGCTCGGAAAAACTGTTTTTT. Translation gives CSVEEAGGSEKLFF.

CDR3 nucleotides: TGCAGTGCTCCGACAGGGGGCATGGCAGATACGCAGTATTTT. Translation: CSAPTGGMADTQYF. The chain has TRBV20-1 and TRBJ2-3; 10 bases match TRBD1. This CDR3 contains 14 residues. The germline gives CDR1 DFQATT, CDR2 SNEGSKA (reference sequence). V gave up 5 bases and J gave up 4 bases; unmatched junction bases: 6.